The table lists the clone carrying this T cell receptor (beta chain) with many counts. Its antigen is undetermined. The data are from a study of blood T cells in healthy people across ages. General observations from the study: Nothing was known about donor CMV status, and this possibly confounded expanded clonotype changes.

V lost 7 bases and J lost 4, with 16 bases in between. The V gene's germline CDR1 is ENHRY and CDR2 SYGVKD. The CDR3 is 15 amino acids. Through a sample-barcoded 5' primer and a J-beta primer mix, a second PCR was run for roughly 6 to 12 cycles. TCRdb reanalysed the 5' RACE reads using MiXCR and keeps one entry per CDR3 protein. Seen here are 700,000 to 900,000 distinct CDR3 sequences, around 24% observed once, and the top ten hold 2.5% to 3.5%. Donor samples were obtained from healthy Caucasian individuals from Russia, aged 6 to 90. The same data also contributed to another study, on T cells of mothers and their children. This second study says: Each child gave about 3 million TCR beta CDR3 reads (each mother, over 8 million). Slightly higher, non-significant overlap characterized related mother-child pairs relative to unrelated pairs.

Sequencing input: blood. The sequence was obtained from a boy aged 5-17 years in good health. This chain uses TRBV10-3 with TRBJ1-4; D possibly corresponds to TRBD1 (5 bases). CDR3: CAIKDQMGGNEKLFF. The CDR3 region has the DNA TGTGCCATCAAGGACCAAATGGGGGGTAATGAAAAACTGTTTTTT.